Below, 10 T cell receptor beta chains from the same sample are listed, as sequenced in a study of blood T cells in healthy people across ages. Alongside a J-beta primer mix, a sample-barcoded 5' primer served in a second PCR lasting about 6 to 12 cycles. TCRdb ran MiXCR on the 5' RACE reads and lists one entry per CDR3 protein. The sample consists of around 1,700,000 distinct CDR3 sequences, 28% of them appearing once. The specimen was blood. These receptors were obtained from a woman aged 25 to 39 in good health.

This chain uses TRBV11-2 with TRBJ2-7; TRBD2 agrees at 10 bases. V lost 8 bases, J lost 3 bases, and 7 bases stayed unmatched. This CDR3 is 14 amino acids long. Germline CDR1 reads SGHAT; CDR2 reads FQNNGV. CDR3 DNA: TGTGCCAGCGGGAGGACTAGCGGAAACTACGAGCAGTACTTC. Translation gives CASGRTSGNYEQYF. Combining the CDR3 with reference TRBV11-2 and TRBJ2-7 gives the whole variable domain EAGVAQSPRYKIIEKRQSVAFWCNPISGHATLYWYQQILGQGPKLLIQFQNNGVVDDSQLPKDRFSAERLKGVDSTLKIQPAKLEDSAVYLCASGRTSGNYEQYFGPGTRLTVT.

This clonotype appeared many times. This chain joins TRBV7-2 and TRBJ2-1; 8 bases are shared with TRBD2. CDR3 length: 15 amino acids. V was clipped by 8 bases and J by 7 bases; unmatched bases: 13. Per germline, CDR1 SGHTA and CDR2 FQGNSA. CDR3 residues: CASSLEGAGENEQFF. The CDR3, as DNA: TGTGCCAGCTCCCTGGAGGGAGCGGGGGAAAATGAGCAGTTCTTC.

This clonotype was picked up one time. The chain uses TRBV4-3 and TRBJ2-7, with 10 bases aligning to TRBD2. Germline lookup yields CDR1 LGHNA and CDR2 YSLEER. The V segment lost 1 base and the J segment 5 bases; nucleotides outside the gene matches: 5. The CDR3 is 15 residues long. The CDR3 DNA sequence: TGCGCCAGCAGCCAAGTACAGCGGGAGGGTAACGAGCAGTACTTC. The encoded protein is CASSQVQREGNEQYF.

The chain recombines TRBV7-9 with TRBJ2-5; D call uncertain. Germline V gene sequence: CDR1 SEHNR, CDR2 FQNEAQ (reference sequence). This CDR3 contains 15 residues. V was shortened by 5 bases and J by 2 bases, with 15 bases between the two germline ends. For the CDR3, the DNA is TGTGCCAGCAGCACCCACGGACGGCTGCAAGAGACCCAGTACTTC. Its translation: CASSTHGRLQETQYF. Using reference TRBV7-9 and TRBJ2-5 for the parts outside the CDR3, the full variable domain is DTGVSQNPRHKITKRGQNVTFRCDPISEHNRLYWYRQTLGQGPEFLTYFQNEAQLEKSRLLSDRFSAERPKGSFSTLEIQRTEQGDSAMYLCASSTHGRLQETQYFGPGTRLLVL.

With respect to this clonotype: Just one base apart from a much larger clone, this may be a read error. V gene TRBV12-3 or TRBV12-4 combines with J gene TRBJ1-2; TRBD1 might be the D (6 bases). CDR3 size: 12 residues. The CDR3 DNA follows: TGTGCCAGCAGTTTATACAGGGAAGGCTGCACCTTC. Its protein is CASSLYREGCTF.

This chain connects TRBV5-1 to TRBJ1-1; TRBD1 aligns across 9 bases. Germline-derived CDR1 and CDR2 are SGHRS and YFSETQ. Losses at the gene ends were 3 bases for V and 5 bases for J; bases not matched to a gene: 8. The CDR3 is 15 amino acids. CDR3 sequence reads: CASSSTGGIETEAFF. The CDR3 nucleotides read TGCGCCAGCAGCTCAACAGGGGGCATAGAAACTGAAGCTTTCTTT. Full variable domain (rest looked up from reference TRBV5-1 and TRBJ1-1): KAGVTQTPRYLIKTRGQQVTLSCSPISGHRSVSWYQQTPGQGLQFLFEYFSETQRNKGNFPGRFSGRQFSNSRSEMNVSTLELGDSALYLCASSSTGGIETEAFFGQGTRLTVV.

The CDR3: CASIKAPANTEAFF. CDR3 bases: TGTGCCAGCATAAAGGCCCCTGCGAACACTGAAGCTTTCTTT. The chain has TRBV6-2 or TRBV6-3 and TRBJ1-1; the D is unclear. V gave up 7 bases and J gave up 1 base, with 13 bases separating them. There are 14 residues in the CDR3. Germline CDR1 and CDR2: MNHEY and SVGEGT.

This clonotype was observed at least ten times. The chain has TRBV20-1 and TRBJ2-1, with D perhaps TRBD2 (5 bases). This CDR3 is built from 14 residues. Germline loops: CDR1 DFQATT, CDR2 SNEGSKA (reference sequence). The germline V and J ends were trimmed by 0 bases and 9 bases, with 15 bases remaining between them. The CDR3, as DNA: TGCAGTGCTAGAGATACGATCCTGGCGGGTGAGCAGTTCTTC. It yields the protein CSARDTILAGEQFF.

This clonotype was found many times. The chain employs TRBV10-3 and TRBJ1-2, with D uncertain. V was trimmed by 3 bases and J by 4 bases, leaving 15 bases between them. Germline CDR1 reads ENHRY; CDR2 reads SYGVKD. The CDR3 runs 15 residues. CDR3 nucleotides: TGTGCCATCAGTGACCCCTTGAGCTCCGGCTATGGCTACACCTTC. As protein: CAISDPLSSGYGYTF.

Many counts were recorded for this clonotype. The rearrangement joins TRBV29-1 to TRBJ2-1; D is uncertain. CDR3 length equals 14 residues. The germline gives CDR1 SQVTM, CDR2 ANQGSEA. Trimming stripped 8 bases from V and 6 bases from J, with 20 bases between. The CDR3 nucleotides are TGCAGCACCCGTGGTTGGCAGTATTCCAATGAGCAGTTCTTC. Amino acids: CSTRGWQYSNEQFF.